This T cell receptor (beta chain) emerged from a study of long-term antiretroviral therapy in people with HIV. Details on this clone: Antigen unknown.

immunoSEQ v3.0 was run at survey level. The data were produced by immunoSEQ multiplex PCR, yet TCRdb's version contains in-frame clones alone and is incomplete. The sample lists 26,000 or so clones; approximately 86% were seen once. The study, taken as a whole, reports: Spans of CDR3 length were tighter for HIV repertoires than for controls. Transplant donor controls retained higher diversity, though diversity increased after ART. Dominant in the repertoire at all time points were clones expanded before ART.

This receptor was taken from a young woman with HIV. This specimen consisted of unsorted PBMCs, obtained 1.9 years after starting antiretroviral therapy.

The CDR3 sequence: CASSQETGPGPFLNTGELFF. The DNA of the CDR3 is TGCGCCAGCAGCCAGGAGACAGGGCCCGGCCCCTTTCTTAACACCGGGGAGCTGTTTTTT. V gene TRBV4-1 combines with J gene TRBJ2-2; 7 positions match TRBD1. V lost 3 bases and J lost 2; bases outside the gene matches: 18. The CDR3 runs 20 residues. Germline CDR1 MGHRA, CDR2 YSYEKL.